The next 24 T cell receptor beta chains were all read from a single sample in a study of Graves' ophthalmopathy and Graves' hyperthyroidism. RNA transcripts served as template for amplifying TCR beta CDR3 sequences. Following a first-round RT-PCR that used HTBI primers, a second-round multiplex PCR was carried out. TCRdb recomputed calls from the multiplex PCR reads with MiXCR, one row per CDR3 protein. The sample comprises about 640,000 distinct CDR3 sequences, just over 40% of which are singletons, and under 3.5% rests with the top ten. What was sequenced was peripheral blood. The receptor set was obtained from an adult man with Graves' ophthalmopathy.

The sample holds many counts of this clonotype. The chain has TRBV19 and TRBJ1-2; 8 bases are a match to TRBD1. Germline V gene sequence: CDR1 LNHDA, CDR2 SQIVND (reference sequence). V lost 4 bases and J lost 4; bases outside the gene matches: 5. The CDR3 is 14 amino acids. CDR3 residues: CASSRTGTLYGYTF. CDR3 nucleotide sequence: TGTGCCAGTAGTAGGACAGGGACGCTCTATGGCTACACCTTC.

This clonotype has a count of ten or more. V and J are TRBV19 and TRBJ1-2, with D tentatively TRBD1 (5 bases). V gave up 7 bases and J gave up 5 bases, with 14 bases separating them. Germline V gene lookup returns CDR1 LNHDA and CDR2 SQIVND (reference sequence). This CDR3 contains 13 residues. The CDR3 spells CASMRGPRYGYTF. In DNA, the CDR3 is TGTGCCAGTATGAGGGGACCGAGATATGGCTACACCTTC. Combining the CDR3 with reference TRBV19 and TRBJ1-2 gives the whole variable domain DGGITQSPKYLFRKEGQNVTLSCEQNLNHDAMYWYRQDPGQGLRLIYYSQIVNDFQKGDIAEGYSVSREKKESFPLTVTSAQKNPTAFYLCASMRGPRYGYTFGSGTRLTVV.

On this clonotype itself: An end of the junction does not agree with germline; a read error may underlie this. The chain has TRBV6-4 and TRBJ2-2; TRBD2 agrees at 9 bases. Germline loops: CDR1 MRHNA, CDR2 SNTAGT. The CDR3 is made up of 15 amino acids. The CDR3 bases are TGTGCCAGCAGCCACAGCGGGGGGAACACCGGGGAGCTGCTTTTT. Translated: CASSHSGGNTGELLF.

This clonotype was detected only a few times. The V gene is TRBV12-3 or TRBV12-4, the J gene TRBJ2-2, with 8 bases lining up with TRBD2. This CDR3 has 16 residues. Germline trimming cut 5 bases from V and 5 bases from J; bases unmatched to any gene: 10. The CDR3 reads CASSLLTGGETGELFF. The CDR3 nucleotides are TGTGCCAGCAGTCTTTTGACGGGAGGGGAAACCGGGGAGCTGTTTTTT.

A note on this clonotype: Given a much more abundant clone one base away, this may be a read error. As the CDR3 is not closed by the conserved phenylalanine or tryptophan, this likely results from a read error. The J gene is TRBJ1-2, the V gene TRBV5-4, with D uncertain. CDR1 and CDR2 from the germline V gene are SGHNT and YYREEE (reference sequence). The CDR3 has 12 residues. The V and J ends lost 2 bases and 7 bases respectively, with 9 bases between them. The DNA for the CDR3 is TGTGCCAGCAGCTTTTATAGCGGTGGCTACACCCTC. Its translation: CASSFYSGGYTL.

In this sample, this clonotype turned up many times. CDR3 nucleotides: TGTGCCAGCAGCGCTACAGGGGGCTCTGGGGCCAACGTCCTGACTTTC. It is translated as CASSATGGSGANVLTF. The chain carries TRBV3-1 and TRBJ2-6; 8 nucleotides align to TRBD1. Germline assignment: CDR1 LGHDT and CDR2 YNNKEL (reference sequence). The CDR3 is 16 amino acids. V was clipped by 5 bases and J by 0 bases; unmatched bases: 3. The full variable domain, in which reference TRBV3-1 and TRBJ2-6 provide the parts outside the CDR3, is DTAVSQTPKYLVTQMGNDKSIKCEQNLGHDTMYWYKQDSKKFLKIMFSYNNKELIINETVPNRFSPKSPDKAHLNLHINSLELGDSAVYFCASSATGGSGANVLTFGAGSRLTVL.

This clonotype was counted at least ten times. The rearrangement links TRBV20-1 to TRBJ1-1; D not certain. Trimming shortened V by 5 bases and J by 1 base, and 8 bases separated the two germline ends. The CDR3 contains 12 residues. Germline V gene data show CDR1 as DFQATT and CDR2 as SNEGSKA (reference sequence). CDR3 residues: CSAQDANTEAFF. In DNA, the CDR3 is TGCAGTGCTCAAGACGCGAACACTGAAGCTTTCTTT.

This clonotype was seen a single time. A junction boundary mismatches the germline segment, possibly from a read error. The J gene is TRBJ2-5, the V gene TRBV29-1; possibly TRBD1 for D (8 bases). Germline V gene lookup returns CDR1 SQVTM and CDR2 ANQGSEA. The CDR3 contains 14 residues. CDR3 region: CAWSYGQGGETQYF. The CDR3 bases are TGTGCCTGGAGTTATGGACAGGGAGGGGAGACCCAGTACTTC.

This clonotype was counted only a few times. The J gene is TRBJ1-2, the V gene TRBV5-1, with 9 bases aligning to TRBD1. CDR1 SGHRS and CDR2 YFSETQ come from the germline V gene. The CDR3 extends over 15 amino acids. The ends lost 1 base at V and 8 bases at J; junction bases unmatched: 9. CDR3 coding DNA: TGCGCCAGCAGCTTGACAGGGGGCATTTTTCAGGGCTACACCTTC. It specifies CASSLTGGIFQGYTF.

In this sample, this clonotype turned up many times. The V and J genes are TRBV2 and TRBJ1-5; D is undetermined. Between the trimmed V and J ends, which lost 7 bases and 1 base, there was a span of 8 bases. Germline V CDR1 and CDR2: SNHLY, FYNNEI. This CDR3 comprises 13 residues. The CDR3: CASMAGSNQPQHF. In DNA, the CDR3 is TGTGCCAGCATGGCGGGCAGCAATCAGCCCCAGCATTTT. The full variable domain, with the rest looked up from reference TRBV2 and TRBJ1-5, is EPEVTQTPSHQVTQMGQEVILRCVPISNHLYFYWYRQILGQKVEFLVSFYNNEISEKSEIFDDQFSVERPDGSNFTLKIRSTKLEDSAMYFCASMAGSNQPQHFGDGTRLSIL.

Many counts were recorded for this clonotype. At one end, the junction sequence differs from germline, possibly due to a read error. The CDR3 loop reads CASSINSEAFF. CDR3 nucleotides: TGTGCCAGTAGTATCAACAGTGAAGCTTTCTTT. The chain couples TRBV19 to TRBJ1-1; D gene ambiguous. Germline V gene data show CDR1 as LNHDA and CDR2 as SQIVND (reference sequence). The CDR3 has 11 amino acids.

Concerning this clonotype: A much larger clone is a single base away; this may be a read error. This sequence joins TRBV7-2 and TRBJ2-7, with no clear D. The CDR3 has 13 amino acids. Germline-derived CDR1 and CDR2 are SGHTA and FQGNSA. The DNA for the CDR3 is TGTGCCGGCAGCTTACTCCCCCGCAACGAGCAGTACTTC. As protein: CAGSLLPRNEQYF. The full variable domain, in which reference TRBV7-2 and TRBJ2-7 provide the parts outside the CDR3, is GAGVSQSPSNKVTEKGKDVELRCDPISGHTALYWYRQSLGQGLEFLIYFQGNSAPDKSGLPSDRFSAERTGGSVSTLTIQRTQQEDSAVYLCAGSLLPRNEQYFGPGTRLTVT.

This clonotype was recorded a few times. The chain couples TRBV6-1 to TRBJ2-7; TRBD2 matches at 8 bases. CDR3 size: 14 residues. From germline, CDR1 is MNHNS and CDR2 SASEGT. V trimming: 11 bases; J trimming: 4 bases; junction bases outside the gene matches: 13. CDR3 coding DNA: TGTGCCGGAAAAAGAGCGGGAGAGGGGTACGAGCAGTACTTC. Translated: CAGKRAGEGYEQYF.

The chain couples TRBV25-1 to TRBJ1-1; no clear D gene. V lost 3 bases, J lost 8 bases, and 16 bases lay in between. The V gene's germline CDR1 is MGHDK and CDR2 SYGVNS. The CDR3 has 14 amino acids. CDR3 in amino acids: CASSDTRTGNEAFF. The CDR3 nucleotides read TGTGCCAGCAGTGATACACGGACGGGAAACGAAGCTTTCTTT.

V gene TRBV11-2 combines with J gene TRBJ1-5; no firm D call. V was shortened by 0 bases and J by 7 bases, with 10 bases between the two germline ends. Germline V gene lookup returns CDR1 SGHAT and CDR2 FQNNGV. This CDR3 is 14 amino acids long. CDR3 nucleotide sequence: TGTGCCAGCAGCTTAGATCCCTCGGAGCAGCCCCAGCATTTT. Its protein product is CASSLDPSEQPQHF.

The V call is TRBV5-1, the J call TRBJ2-3; no reliable D call. Trimming removed 4 bases at V and 8 bases at J, with 8 bases between. The CDR3 runs 11 residues. Germline V lookup: CDR1 SGHRS, CDR2 YFSETQ. In DNA form, the CDR3 reads TGCGCCAGCAGCGACACGGGTACGCAGTATTTT. This gives the protein CASSDTGTQYF.

As to this clonotype: This may come from a read error, since a much larger clone is one base off. V gene TRBV2 combines with J gene TRBJ2-5; weak D call: TRBD2 (7 bases). V gave up 3 bases and J gave up 7 bases, with 18 bases separating them. The CDR3 runs 15 residues. CDR1 SNHLY and CDR2 FYNNEI come from the germline V gene. In nucleotides, the CDR3 is TGTGCCAGCAGTGACGGTACTAGGAGGGGGGGGACCCAGTACTTC. Its translation: CASSDGTRRGGTQYF.

On this clonotype: A much bigger clone sits one base away, suggesting this may be a read error. This chain links TRBV6-1 with TRBJ1-6, with D hard to call. Per the germline V gene, CDR1 is MNHNS and CDR2 is SASEGT. This CDR3 region has 15 residues. Trimming took 5 bases from V and 8 from J, leaving 16 bases between them. Here the CDR3 DNA reads TGTGCCAGCAGTTGCTCGTCAGACACCCATTCACCCCTCCACTTT. Its protein is CASSCSSDTHSPLHF.

CDR3: CASRQGNNQPQHF. CDR3 bases: TGTGCCAGCAGACAGGGGAATAATCAGCCCCAGCATTTT. The chain links TRBV25-1 to TRBJ1-5, with 7 bases identical to TRBD1. Trimming took 6 bases from V and 4 from J; bases not matched to a gene: 3. The V gene's germline CDR1 is MGHDK and CDR2 SYGVNS. The CDR3 spans 13 residues. The full variable domain, in which reference TRBV25-1 and TRBJ1-5 provide the parts outside the CDR3, is EADIYQTPRYLVIGTGKKITLECSQTMGHDKMYWYQQDPGMELHLIHYSYGVNSTEKGDLSSESTVSRIRTEHFPLTLESARPSHTSQYLCASRQGNNQPQHFGDGTRLSIL.

About this clonotype itself: The CDR3 end shows no conserved phenylalanine or tryptophan, and so a read error is likely. The chain combines TRBV12-3 or TRBV12-4 with TRBJ1-1; D perhaps matches TRBD1 (5 bases). The CDR3 sequence is 13 residues long. The V gene lost 6 bases and the J gene lost 3 bases, with 11 bases spanning the gap. CDR3 amino acids: CASSSQGHTEAFS. The CDR3 DNA is TGTGCCAGCAGCTCTCAGGGCCACACTGAAGCTTTCTCT.

V and J are TRBV7-8 and TRBJ2-2; possible D gene TRBD2, 6 bases. The length of the CDR3 is 15 residues. Germline-derived CDR1 and CDR2 are SGHVS and FQNEAQ. Between the trimmed V and J ends, which lost 5 bases and 6 bases, there was a span of 16 bases. Here the CDR3 reads CASSQGLHNPGELFF. In nucleotides, the CDR3 is TGTGCCAGCAGCCAAGGACTACACAACCCCGGGGAGCTGTTTTTT.

In regard to this clonotype: A much larger clonotype is one base distant, so this may be a read error. No conserved phenylalanine or tryptophan is present at the end of the CDR3, so a read error is the likely explanation. The chain has TRBV12-3 or TRBV12-4 and TRBJ1-1; 7 positions match TRBD1. V lost 5 bases and J lost 2; bases outside the gene matches: 5. The CDR3 consists of 14 residues. The CDR3: CASSHRDRNTEAFL. The CDR3 DNA is TGTGCCAGCAGTCACCGGGACAGAAACACTGAAGCTTTCCTT.

Concerning this clonotype: This may stem from a read error, because a much larger clone lies one nucleotide away. This chain connects TRBV10-3 to TRBJ1-2; 7 bases match TRBD1. V shed 10 bases, J shed 6 bases, and the junction held 11 bases outside the gene matches. Germline V gene data show CDR1 as ENHRY and CDR2 as SYGVKD. This CDR3 contains 13 residues. DNA for the CDR3: TGTGCCAGCGGAACCCGACAGGGAGATGGCTACACCTTC. Translating it yields CASGTRQGDGYTF.

In this sample, this clonotype turned up a few times. Relative to the germline gene, one junction end is altered; a read error may explain this. The V call is TRBV10-3, the J call TRBJ1-1, with D maybe TRBD1 (5 bases). The length of the CDR3 is 15 residues. In germline, CDR1 is ENHRY, CDR2 SYGVKD. The CDR3: CASSHQGSVKTEAFF. The CDR3 DNA reads as TGTGCCAGCAGTCATCAGGGATCTGTGAAAACTGAAGCTTTCTTT.